These T cell receptor beta chains were read from a single sample in a study of blood T cell repertoires in COVID-19. Profiled with immunoSEQ multiplex PCR; TCRdb holds only in-frame clones, not every one. This table holds 300,000 or so clones, 80% to 95% found once. The source material was PBMCs or T cells enriched from blood (not recorded which). All receptors derive from a woman in her twenties or thirties who had recovered from COVID-19. Both conserved end residues are part of each CDR3. D genes are given only for firm matches. Some rows have no size entry. The others give once, few or many, or a class for an expanded clone.

V gene	clone size	D gene	J gene	CDR3 protein	CDR3 DNA
TRBV19	-	-	TRBJ1-5	CASSVTGSNQPQHF	TGTGCCAGTAGTGTTACAGGGAGCAATCAGCCCCAGCATTTT
TRBV3-1/TRBV3-2	-	-	TRBJ2-1	CASSQDLLASNEQFF	TGTGCCAGCAGCCAAGACCTACTAGCTAGTAATGAGCAGTTCTTC
TRBV30	-	TRBD1	TRBJ1-5	CAWEDRGGNQPQHF	TGTGCCTGGGAGGACAGGGGGGGCAATCAGCCCCAGCATTTT
TRBV20-1	-	-	TRBJ1-2	CSASSSDSFYGYTF	TGCAGTGCTAGTAGCTCGGACAGCTTCTATGGCTACACCTTC
TRBV12-3/TRBV12-4	-	TRBD1	TRBJ2-4	CASTTGDIQYF	TGTGCCAGCACCACAGGGGACATTCAGTACTTC
TRBV28	few	TRBD1	TRBJ1-5	CASSSGQGRQPQHF	TGTGCCAGCAGTTCGGGACAGGGTCGACAGCCCCAGCATTTT
TRBV30	-	TRBD1	TRBJ1-1	CAWRGQLNTEAFF	TGTGCCTGGAGGGGACAGCTGAACACTGAAGCTTTCTTT
TRBV7-9	-	-	TRBJ2-2	CASSLDLGGDTGELFF	TGTGCCAGCAGCTTAGATCTGGGAGGTGACACCGGGGAGCTGTTTTTT
TRBV6-4	-	TRBD2	TRBJ2-7	CARTSGGEQYF	TGTGCCAGGACTAGCGGGGGCGAGCAGTACTTC
TRBV18	-	TRBD1	TRBJ2-1	CASSRTFPGQGSYNEQFF	TGTGCCAGCTCACGTACTTTCCCGGGACAGGGGTCCTACAATGAGCAGTTCTTC